The clone carrying this T cell receptor (beta chain) was counted between two and nine times. Its antigen is still unknown. The data originate from a study of cytomegalovirus exposure and HLA in healthy donors. The study's findings and limits: Several top significant clusters appeared, in a later analysis, to be linked to common viral pathogens. With DRB1 most and HLA-C fewest, TCR association rates differed between HLA loci in a later analysis.

PCR was performed using 60 Vbeta and 13 Jbeta primers. Sequencing was performed with immunoSEQ multiplex PCR; in TCRdb, only in-frame clones are kept and a portion is missing. Of over 110,000 clones in the sample, around 80% were seen once. The CDR3 covers 15 residues. V lost 4 bases, J lost 2 bases, and 15 bases lay in between. Germline V gene lookup returns CDR1 SGHNT and CDR2 YYREEE (reference sequence). This sequence originates from a female donor in good health and CMV-seronegative. The rearrangement links TRBV5-4 to TRBJ1-2, with a tentative D call TRBD1 (6 bases). The sequencing input was PBMCs. CDR3 DNA: TGTGCCAGCAGCCCGGGGACAAAGGGAAACTATGGCTACACCTTC. Residues: CASSPGTKGNYGYTF.